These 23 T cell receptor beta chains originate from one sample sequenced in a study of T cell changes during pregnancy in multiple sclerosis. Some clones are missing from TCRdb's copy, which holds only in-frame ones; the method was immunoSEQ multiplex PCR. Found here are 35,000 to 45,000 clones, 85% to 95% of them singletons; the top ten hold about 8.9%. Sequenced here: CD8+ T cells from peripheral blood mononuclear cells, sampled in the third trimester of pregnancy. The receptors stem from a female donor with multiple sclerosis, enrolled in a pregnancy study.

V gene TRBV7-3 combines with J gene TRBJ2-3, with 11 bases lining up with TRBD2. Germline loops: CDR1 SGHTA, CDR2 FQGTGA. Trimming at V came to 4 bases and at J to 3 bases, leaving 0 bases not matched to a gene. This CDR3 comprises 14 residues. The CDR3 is CASSSSGGTDTQYF. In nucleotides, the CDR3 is TGTGCCAGCAGCTCTAGCGGGGGGACAGATACGCAGTATTTT.

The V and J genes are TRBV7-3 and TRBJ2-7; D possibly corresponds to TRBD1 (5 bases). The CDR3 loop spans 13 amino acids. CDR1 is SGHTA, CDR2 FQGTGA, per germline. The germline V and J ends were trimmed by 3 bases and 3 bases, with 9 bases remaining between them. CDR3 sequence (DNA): TGTGCCAGCAGCTTTGGTCAGGGCTACGAGCAGTACTTC. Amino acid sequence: CASSFGQGYEQYF.

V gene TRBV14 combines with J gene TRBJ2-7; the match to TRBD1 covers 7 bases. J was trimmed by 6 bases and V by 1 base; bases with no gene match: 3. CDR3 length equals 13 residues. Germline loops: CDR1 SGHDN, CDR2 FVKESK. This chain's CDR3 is CASSQVQGSEQYF. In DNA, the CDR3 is TGTGCCAGCAGCCAAGTACAGGGGTCCGAGCAGTACTTC.

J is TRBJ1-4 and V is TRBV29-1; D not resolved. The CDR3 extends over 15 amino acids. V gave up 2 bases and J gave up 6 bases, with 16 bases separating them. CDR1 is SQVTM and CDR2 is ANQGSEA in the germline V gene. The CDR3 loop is CSVETPRDGDEKLFF. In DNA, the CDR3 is TGCAGCGTTGAAACTCCGAGGGATGGAGATGAAAAACTGTTTTTT.

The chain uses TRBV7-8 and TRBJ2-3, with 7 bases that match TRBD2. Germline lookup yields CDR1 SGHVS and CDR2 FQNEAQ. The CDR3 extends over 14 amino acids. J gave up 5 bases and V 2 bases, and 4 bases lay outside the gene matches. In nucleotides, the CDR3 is TGTGCCAGCAGCTTACGCCCGGGGGGAGATACGCAGTATTTT. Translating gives CASSLRPGGDTQYF.

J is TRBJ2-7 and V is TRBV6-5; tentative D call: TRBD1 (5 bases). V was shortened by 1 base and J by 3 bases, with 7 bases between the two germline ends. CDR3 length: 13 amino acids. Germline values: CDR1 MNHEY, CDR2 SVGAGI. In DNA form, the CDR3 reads TGTGCCAGCAGTTACTTCGACAGCTACGAGCAGTACTTC. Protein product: CASSYFDSYEQYF.

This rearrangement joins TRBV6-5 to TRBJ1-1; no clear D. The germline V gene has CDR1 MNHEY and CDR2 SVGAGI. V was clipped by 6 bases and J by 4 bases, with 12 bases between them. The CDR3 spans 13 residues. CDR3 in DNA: TGTGCCAGCAGACCCGGTGGAGGCACTGAAGCTTTCTTT. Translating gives CASRPGGGTEAFF.

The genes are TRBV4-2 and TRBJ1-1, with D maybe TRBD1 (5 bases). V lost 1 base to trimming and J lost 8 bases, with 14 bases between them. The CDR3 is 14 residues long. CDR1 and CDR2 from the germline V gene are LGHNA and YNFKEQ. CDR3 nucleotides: TGTGCCAGCAGCCAAGTCCAGGGCGGGGGGGAAGCTTTCTTT. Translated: CASSQVQGGGEAFF.

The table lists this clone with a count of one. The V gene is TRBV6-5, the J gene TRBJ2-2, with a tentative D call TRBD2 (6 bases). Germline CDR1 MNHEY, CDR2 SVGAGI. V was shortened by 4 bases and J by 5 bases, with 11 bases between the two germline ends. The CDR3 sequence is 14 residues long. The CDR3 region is CASSLNSGTGELFF. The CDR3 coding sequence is TGTGCCAGCAGTTTGAATAGCGGTACCGGGGAGCTGTTTTTT.

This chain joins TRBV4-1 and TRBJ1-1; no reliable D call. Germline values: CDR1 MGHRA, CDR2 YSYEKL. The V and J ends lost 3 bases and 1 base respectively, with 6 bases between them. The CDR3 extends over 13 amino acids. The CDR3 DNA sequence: TGCGCCAGCAGCCAGGGCGCGAACACTGAAGCTTTCTTT. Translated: CASSQGANTEAFF.

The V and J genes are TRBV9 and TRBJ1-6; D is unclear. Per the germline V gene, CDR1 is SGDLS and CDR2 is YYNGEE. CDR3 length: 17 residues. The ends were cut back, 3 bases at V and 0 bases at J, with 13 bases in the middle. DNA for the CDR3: TGTGCCAGCAGCGAGAACCTACTGAGCTCCTATAATTCACCCCTCCACTTT. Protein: CASSENLLSSYNSPLHF.

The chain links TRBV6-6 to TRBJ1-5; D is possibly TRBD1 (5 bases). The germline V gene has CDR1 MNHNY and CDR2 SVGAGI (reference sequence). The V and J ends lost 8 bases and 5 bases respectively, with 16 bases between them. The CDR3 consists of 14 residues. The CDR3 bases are TGTGCCAGCCTCAGGGTTGGGGCGGATCAGCCCCAGCATTTT. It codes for CASLRVGADQPQHF.

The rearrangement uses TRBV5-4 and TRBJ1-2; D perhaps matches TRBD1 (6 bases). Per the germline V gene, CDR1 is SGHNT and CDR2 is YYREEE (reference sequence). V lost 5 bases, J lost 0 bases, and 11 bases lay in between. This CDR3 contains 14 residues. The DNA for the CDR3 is TGTGCCAGCAGAGGGGGAATTCCTAACTATGGCTACACCTTC. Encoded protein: CASRGGIPNYGYTF.

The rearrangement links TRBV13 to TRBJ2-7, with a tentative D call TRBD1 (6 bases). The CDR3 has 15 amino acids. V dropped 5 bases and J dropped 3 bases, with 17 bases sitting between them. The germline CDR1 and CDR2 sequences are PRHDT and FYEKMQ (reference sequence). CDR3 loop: CASSKTGIGLYEQYF. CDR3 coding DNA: TGTGCCAGCAGCAAAACAGGGATCGGTCTCTACGAGCAGTACTTC.

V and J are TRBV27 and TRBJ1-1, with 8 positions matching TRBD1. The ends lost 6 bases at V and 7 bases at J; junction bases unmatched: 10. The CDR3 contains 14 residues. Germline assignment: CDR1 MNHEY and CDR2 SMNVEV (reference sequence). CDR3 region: CASRPGTGLFEAFF. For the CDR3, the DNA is TGTGCCAGCAGACCCGGGACAGGCCTTTTTGAAGCTTTCTTT.

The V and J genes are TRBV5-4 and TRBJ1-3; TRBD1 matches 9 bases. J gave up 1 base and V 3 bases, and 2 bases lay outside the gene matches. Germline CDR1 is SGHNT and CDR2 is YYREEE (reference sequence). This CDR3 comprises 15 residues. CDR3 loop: CASSSTGGSGNTIYF. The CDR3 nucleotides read TGTGCCAGCAGCTCGACAGGGGGATCTGGAAACACCATATATTTT.

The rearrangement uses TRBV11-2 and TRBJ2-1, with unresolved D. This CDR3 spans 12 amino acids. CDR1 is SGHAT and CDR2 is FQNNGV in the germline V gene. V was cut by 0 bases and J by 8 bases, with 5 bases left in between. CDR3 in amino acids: CASSLERYEQFF. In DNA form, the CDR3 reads TGTGCCAGCAGCTTAGAGCGCTATGAGCAGTTCTTC.

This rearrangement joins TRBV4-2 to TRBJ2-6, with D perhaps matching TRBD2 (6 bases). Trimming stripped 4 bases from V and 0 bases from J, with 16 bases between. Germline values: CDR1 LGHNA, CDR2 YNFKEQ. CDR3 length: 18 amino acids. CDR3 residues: CASSPHTGGVSGANVLTF. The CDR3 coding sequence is TGTGCCAGCAGCCCACACACAGGCGGGGTCTCTGGGGCCAACGTCCTGACTTTC.

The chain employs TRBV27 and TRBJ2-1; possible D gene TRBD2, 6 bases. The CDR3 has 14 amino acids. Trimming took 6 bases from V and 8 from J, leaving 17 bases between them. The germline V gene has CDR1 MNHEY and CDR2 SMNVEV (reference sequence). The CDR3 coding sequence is TGTGCCAGCAGACCGGGGGTGCCAAGGGATGAGCAGTTCTTC. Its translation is CASRPGVPRDEQFF.

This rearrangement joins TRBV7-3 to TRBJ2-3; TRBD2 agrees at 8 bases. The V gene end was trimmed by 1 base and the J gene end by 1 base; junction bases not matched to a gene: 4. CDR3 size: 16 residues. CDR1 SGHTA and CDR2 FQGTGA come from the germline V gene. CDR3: CASSLIGAGGTDTQYF. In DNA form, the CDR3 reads TGTGCCAGCAGCTTAATCGGAGCGGGGGGCACAGATACGCAGTATTTT.

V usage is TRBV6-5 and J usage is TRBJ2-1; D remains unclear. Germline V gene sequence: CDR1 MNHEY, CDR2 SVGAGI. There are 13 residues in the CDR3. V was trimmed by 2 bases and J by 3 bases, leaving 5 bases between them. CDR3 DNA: TGTGCCAGCAGTTACAACAGCTACAATGAGCAGTTCTTC. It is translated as CASSYNSYNEQFF.

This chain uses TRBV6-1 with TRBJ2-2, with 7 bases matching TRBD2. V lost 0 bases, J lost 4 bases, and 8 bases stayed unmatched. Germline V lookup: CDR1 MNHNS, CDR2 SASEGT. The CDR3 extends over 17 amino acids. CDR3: CASSEADRGEVTGELFF. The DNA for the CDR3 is TGTGCCAGCAGTGAAGCGGACCGGGGGGAGGTCACCGGGGAGCTGTTTTTT.

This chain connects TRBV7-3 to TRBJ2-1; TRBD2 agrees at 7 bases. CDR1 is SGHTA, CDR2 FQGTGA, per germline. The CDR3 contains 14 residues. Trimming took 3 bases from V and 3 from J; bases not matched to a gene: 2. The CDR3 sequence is CASSLGGGYNEQFF. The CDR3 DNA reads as TGTGCCAGCAGCTTGGGGGGGGGCTACAATGAGCAGTTCTTC.